These T cell receptor beta chains were read from a single sample in a study of T cell changes during pregnancy in multiple sclerosis. Data came from immunoSEQ multiplex PCR; TCRdb stores just in-frame clones and leaves some out. The profile shows more than 65,000 clones, about 95% of them singletons. Sequenced material: peripheral blood, taken in the second trimester of pregnancy. The receptor set was obtained from a female donor with multiple sclerosis, enrolled in a pregnancy study. CDR3s include the opening cysteine and the closing phenylalanine or tryptophan. D genes are given only for firm matches. Only part of the rows carry a size: once, few, many, or a class if the clone is expanded.

j_gene: TRBJ2-7
v_gene: TRBV4-1
len: 14
d_gene: TRBD1
abundance: .
CDR3nt: TGCGCCAGCAGCCCCGGGACAGGAGCCTACGAGCAGTACTTC
CDR3aa: CASSPGTGAYEQYF

j_gene: TRBJ2-4
v_gene: TRBV2
len: 15
d_gene: TRBD1
abundance: .
CDR3nt: TGTGCCAGCAGTGTGGCAGGGGGTACTAAAAACATTCAGTACTTC
CDR3aa: CASSVAGGTKNIQYF

j_gene: TRBJ2-1
v_gene: TRBV15
len: 12
d_gene: .
abundance: once
CDR3nt: TGTGCCACCGACTTGGACGGGGATGAGCAGTTCTTC
CDR3aa: CATDLDGDEQFF

j_gene: TRBJ1-3
v_gene: TRBV5-6
len: 15
d_gene: TRBD1
abundance: .
CDR3nt: TGTGCCAGCAGCTTTACAGGGGGGGCTGGAAACACCATATATTTT
CDR3aa: CASSFTGGAGNTIYF

j_gene: TRBJ2-1
v_gene: TRBV7-8
len: 15
d_gene: .
abundance: .
CDR3nt: TGTGCCAGCAGCAAAAGGGGGAAATCTTACAATGAGCAGTTCTTC
CDR3aa: CASSKRGKSYNEQFF

j_gene: TRBJ1-1
v_gene: TRBV9
len: 16
d_gene: TRBD1
abundance: .
CDR3nt: TGTGCCAGCAGCCCCCACCCGGGACAGATGAACACTGAAGCTTTCTTT
CDR3aa: CASSPHPGQMNTEAFF

j_gene: TRBJ2-7
v_gene: TRBV5-6
len: 15
d_gene: TRBD2
abundance: .
CDR3nt: TGTGCCAGCAGCTTGGGGCTAGCGGGAGGTTACGAGCAGTACTTC
CDR3aa: CASSLGLAGGYEQYF

j_gene: TRBJ2-1
v_gene: TRBV28
len: 16
d_gene: .
abundance: .
CDR3nt: TGTGCCAGCAGTTTATATGCGGGGACTCAATACAATGAGCAGTTCTTC
CDR3aa: CASSLYAGTQYNEQFF

j_gene: TRBJ2-1
v_gene: TRBV30
len: 13
d_gene: .
abundance: .
CDR3nt: TGTGCCTGGAGTAGCCTCTCCTACAATGAGCAGTTCTTC
CDR3aa: CAWSSLSYNEQFF

j_gene: TRBJ1-1
v_gene: TRBV6-5
len: 14
d_gene: .
abundance: once
CDR3nt: TGTGCCAGCAGTTACTCGCGAGCGCGGTCTGAAGCTTTCTTT
CDR3aa: CASSYSRARSEAFF

j_gene: TRBJ2-5
v_gene: TRBV25-1
len: 13
d_gene: TRBD2
abundance: .
CDR3nt: TGTGCCAGCAGTGGGGCGGGAGAGGGGACCCAGTACTTC
CDR3aa: CASSGAGEGTQYF

j_gene: TRBJ2-7
v_gene: TRBV7-8
len: 17
d_gene: TRBD2
abundance: .
CDR3nt: TGTGCCAGCAGCTTAGACCAGTCTAGCGGGAGGGCCGACGAGCAGTACTTC
CDR3aa: CASSLDQSSGRADEQYF

j_gene: TRBJ1-1
v_gene: TRBV30
len: 10
d_gene: .
abundance: .
CDR3nt: TGTGCCTGGAGTGAGACAGGAGCTTTCTTT
CDR3aa: CAWSETGAFF

j_gene: TRBJ2-7
v_gene: TRBV5-1
len: 15
d_gene: TRBD1
abundance: .
CDR3nt: TGCGCCAGCAGCTTGTCCGGGACAGGGGTAGAAGAGCAGTACTTC
CDR3aa: CASSLSGTGVEEQYF

j_gene: TRBJ1-5
v_gene: TRBV19
len: 14
d_gene: .
abundance: once
CDR3nt: TGTGCCAGTAGGCGGACAGCGAGCTATCAGCCCCAGCATTTT
CDR3aa: CASRRTASYQPQHF

j_gene: TRBJ1-1
v_gene: TRBV18
len: 15
d_gene: TRBD1
abundance: .
CDR3nt: TGTGCCAGCTCAGGATTGACAGGGGGCAGTACTGAAGCTTTCTTT
CDR3aa: CASSGLTGGSTEAFF

j_gene: TRBJ2-5
v_gene: TRBV28
len: 16
d_gene: TRBD2
abundance: .
CDR3nt: TGTGCCAGCAGTTTATGGCTAGCGGGGGAGCAAGAGACCCAGTACTTC
CDR3aa: CASSLWLAGEQETQYF

j_gene: TRBJ1-1
v_gene: TRBV9
len: 16
d_gene: .
abundance: few
CDR3nt: TGTGCCAGCAGCGTACCAAGCGGGCAGGGGAACACTGAAGCTTTCTTT
CDR3aa: CASSVPSGQGNTEAFF

j_gene: TRBJ2-7
v_gene: TRBV7-2
len: 14
d_gene: TRBD2
abundance: .
CDR3nt: TGTGCCAGCAGCTCCCTACCTAGCGGGAGCGAGCAGTACTTC
CDR3aa: CASSSLPSGSEQYF

j_gene: TRBJ2-3
v_gene: TRBV11-2
len: 15
d_gene: .
abundance: .
CDR3nt: TGTGCCAGCGGTCGATTGGGGGGAATCACAGATACGCAGTATTTT
CDR3aa: CASGRLGGITDTQYF

j_gene: TRBJ2-7
v_gene: TRBV5-1
len: 15
d_gene: TRBD2
abundance: .
CDR3nt: TGCGCCAGCAGCTTAGAGGGAGGGATCTCCTACGAGCAGTACTTC
CDR3aa: CASSLEGGISYEQYF

j_gene: TRBJ2-7
v_gene: TRBV4-1
len: 15
d_gene: .
abundance: .
CDR3nt: TGCGCCAGCAGCCAAATCCTAGGACAATCCTACGAGCAGTACTTC
CDR3aa: CASSQILGQSYEQYF

j_gene: TRBJ2-7
v_gene: TRBV28
len: 15
d_gene: TRBD1
abundance: .
CDR3nt: TGTGCCAGCAGTATGACCGGGACAGGGTCTTACGAGCAGTACTTC
CDR3aa: CASSMTGTGSYEQYF

j_gene: TRBJ2-5
v_gene: TRBV10-3
len: 13
d_gene: .
abundance: .
CDR3nt: TGTGCCATCAGTGTAAGGGGGATAGAGACCCAGTACTTC
CDR3aa: CAISVRGIETQYF

j_gene: TRBJ2-5
v_gene: TRBV7-8
len: 13
d_gene: TRBD1
abundance: .
CDR3nt: TGTGCCAGCAGCAAGGACAGGGGTGAGACCCAGTACTTC
CDR3aa: CASSKDRGETQYF

j_gene: TRBJ1-1
v_gene: TRBV4-2
len: 15
d_gene: TRBD1
abundance: .
CDR3nt: TGTGCCAGCAGCCAAGAAGGTACAGGGGGGACTGAAGCTTTCTTT
CDR3aa: CASSQEGTGGTEAFF

j_gene: TRBJ2-1
v_gene: TRBV5-4
len: 15
d_gene: .
abundance: .
CDR3nt: TGTGCCAGCAGCTTGGGACTAGTAACCCACAATGAGCAGTTCTTC
CDR3aa: CASSLGLVTHNEQFF

j_gene: TRBJ2-1
v_gene: TRBV9
len: 16
d_gene: .
abundance: .
CDR3nt: TGTGCCAGCAGCGCAACCCTTGCTGGAGGCTACAATGAGCAGTTCTTC
CDR3aa: CASSATLAGGYNEQFF

j_gene: TRBJ2-7
v_gene: TRBV19
len: 18
d_gene: TRBD2
abundance: .
CDR3nt: TGTGCCAGTAGTATTCCCGGGACTAGCGGGACCTCCTCCTACGAGCAGTACTTC
CDR3aa: CASSIPGTSGTSSYEQYF

j_gene: TRBJ2-5
v_gene: TRBV4-1
len: 15
d_gene: TRBD2
abundance: .
CDR3nt: TGCGCCAGCAGCCAAGGGACTAGCGGGCAAGAGACCCAGTACTTC
CDR3aa: CASSQGTSGQETQYF

j_gene: TRBJ2-1
v_gene: TRBV27
len: 13
d_gene: TRBD2
abundance: .
CDR3nt: TGTGCCAGCAGTTTTCGGGGGGGAAATGAGCAGTTCTTC
CDR3aa: CASSFRGGNEQFF

j_gene: TRBJ2-7
v_gene: TRBV11-2
len: 14
d_gene: .
abundance: .
CDR3nt: TGTGCCAGCAGCTTAACCGGGTTTACCTACGAGCAGTACTTC
CDR3aa: CASSLTGFTYEQYF

j_gene: TRBJ2-3
v_gene: TRBV5-1
len: 14
d_gene: TRBD2
abundance: .
CDR3nt: TGCGCCAGCAGCCGGGGGGAAGACACAGGTACGCAGTATTTT
CDR3aa: CASSRGEDTGTQYF

j_gene: TRBJ2-7
v_gene: TRBV28
len: 11
d_gene: .
abundance: .
CDR3nt: TGTGCCAGCTCTACCTCCTACGAGCAGTACTTC
CDR3aa: CASSTSYEQYF

j_gene: TRBJ2-3
v_gene: TRBV11-2
len: 17
d_gene: TRBD2
abundance: .
CDR3nt: TGTGCCAGCAGCTTAGCCTATAGCGGGAGGGGCACAGATACGCAGTATTTT
CDR3aa: CASSLAYSGRGTDTQYF

j_gene: TRBJ2-3
v_gene: TRBV6-4
len: 15
d_gene: TRBD2
abundance: .
CDR3nt: TGTGCCAGCAGACCCCTAGCGGGAGTAGCGGATACGCAGTATTTT
CDR3aa: CASRPLAGVADTQYF

j_gene: TRBJ1-4
v_gene: TRBV5-1
len: 15
d_gene: TRBD1
abundance: .
CDR3nt: TGCGCCAGCAGCCCGGGACAGCCTCTTAATGAAAAACTGTTTTTT
CDR3aa: CASSPGQPLNEKLFF

j_gene: TRBJ2-3
v_gene: TRBV4-1
len: 14
d_gene: TRBD2
abundance: .
CDR3nt: TGCGCCAGCAGTTTGTCGGGAGGGCCAGATACGCAGTATTTT
CDR3aa: CASSLSGGPDTQYF

j_gene: TRBJ2-3
v_gene: TRBV27
len: 16
d_gene: .
abundance: .
CDR3nt: TGTGCCAGCAGTTTTATCAGGGCGTCTAGCACAGATACGCAGTATTTT
CDR3aa: CASSFIRASSTDTQYF

j_gene: TRBJ1-1
v_gene: TRBV19
len: 12
d_gene: TRBD1
abundance: .
CDR3nt: TGTGCCACCGGACAGGGGGGTTTAAGAGCTTTCTTT
CDR3aa: CATGQGGLRAFF

j_gene: TRBJ2-1
v_gene: TRBV11-3
len: 17
d_gene: .
abundance: once
CDR3nt: TGTGCCAGCAGCTTAGGGAGCGCGGCTAGCGCTACCAATGAGCAGTTCTTC
CDR3aa: CASSLGSAASATNEQFF

j_gene: TRBJ2-5
v_gene: TRBV7-6
len: 15
d_gene: TRBD2
abundance: .
CDR3nt: TGTGCCAGCAGCCGACTAGCGGGAGGGCAAGAGACCCAGTACTTC
CDR3aa: CASSRLAGGQETQYF

j_gene: TRBJ2-7
v_gene: TRBV28
len: 11
d_gene: TRBD2
abundance: .
CDR3nt: TGTGCCACCGGACTAGCGAGCGAGCAGTACTTC
CDR3aa: CATGLASEQYF

j_gene: TRBJ2-5
v_gene: TRBV5-6
len: 14
d_gene: .
abundance: .
CDR3nt: TGTGCCAGCAGCTTGTCACAGGGACAAGAGACCCAGTACTTC
CDR3aa: CASSLSQGQETQYF

j_gene: TRBJ1-4
v_gene: TRBV5-8
len: 16
d_gene: .
abundance: .
CDR3nt: TGTGCCAGCAGCTCCCGGGGGAGGCGGTTTAATGAAAAACTGTTTTTT
CDR3aa: CASSSRGRRFNEKLFF

j_gene: TRBJ2-3
v_gene: TRBV2
len: 17
d_gene: TRBD2
abundance: .
CDR3nt: TGTGCCAGCAGTTTGGGACTAGCGGGAGGGGTCACAGATACGCAGTATTTT
CDR3aa: CASSLGLAGGVTDTQYF

j_gene: TRBJ1-1
v_gene: TRBV5-8
len: 14
d_gene: .
abundance: few
CDR3nt: TGTGCCAGCAGCTTCAGTCAGGGCTGGGGTGAAGCTTTCTTT
CDR3aa: CASSFSQGWGEAFF

j_gene: TRBJ1-2
v_gene: TRBV30
len: 14
d_gene: TRBD1
abundance: .
CDR3nt: TGTGCCTGGACCGAGACAGGGCACATCTATGGCTACACCTTC
CDR3aa: CAWTETGHIYGYTF

j_gene: TRBJ1-1
v_gene: TRBV6-5
len: 14
d_gene: .
abundance: .
CDR3nt: TGTGCCAGCAGTCGATCCGGGGGAAACACTGAAGCTTTCTTT
CDR3aa: CASSRSGGNTEAFF

j_gene: TRBJ1-1
v_gene: TRBV30
len: 15
d_gene: TRBD1
abundance: .
CDR3nt: TGTGCCTGGAGTTGGACAGGGGGCGCGAAAACTGAAGCTTTCTTT
CDR3aa: CAWSWTGGAKTEAFF

j_gene: TRBJ1-1
v_gene: TRBV5-1
len: 14
d_gene: .
abundance: .
CDR3nt: TGCGCCAGCAGCTTAGACAACCTGAACACTGAAGCTTTCTTT
CDR3aa: CASSLDNLNTEAFF

j_gene: TRBJ2-1
v_gene: TRBV27
len: 15
d_gene: TRBD2
abundance: .
CDR3nt: TGTGCCAGCAGTTTAGCTAGCGGGACGTACAATGAGCAGTTCTTC
CDR3aa: CASSLASGTYNEQFF

j_gene: TRBJ1-1
v_gene: TRBV28
len: 15
d_gene: .
abundance: once
CDR3nt: TGTGCCAGCAGTTTACGGGGGGTCATGAACACTGAAGCTTTCTTT
CDR3aa: CASSLRGVMNTEAFF

j_gene: TRBJ2-7
v_gene: TRBV28
len: 18
d_gene: TRBD2
abundance: .
CDR3nt: TGTGCCAGCAGTAAACCGTCGACTAGCGGGAGACACCACGGTGGGCAGTACTTC
CDR3aa: CASSKPSTSGRHHGGQYF

j_gene: TRBJ2-1
v_gene: TRBV7-2
len: 18
d_gene: TRBD2
abundance: .
CDR3nt: TGTGCCAGCAGCTTAGGGGCGGGAGGGCCGCCCTCCTACAATGAGCAGTTCTTC
CDR3aa: CASSLGAGGPPSYNEQFF